These 18 T cell receptor beta chains share one sample of origin, sequenced in a study of OX40 agonist ivuxolimab in advanced cancers. Clones were read by immunoSEQ multiplex PCR, and TCRdb kept only the in-frame ones, dropping some. The table records just under 60,000 clones, about 89% of them present only once. Sequenced here: CD4+ or CD8+ T cells sorted from blood, sampled in a trial of the OX40 agonist ivuxolimab. Every receptor here comes from an adult with an advanced solid tumor such as melanoma, head and neck, liver or kidney cancer.

The rearrangement joins TRBV2 to TRBJ2-1, with 10 bases that match TRBD1. Per the germline V gene, CDR1 is SNHLY and CDR2 is FYNNEI. V lost 4 bases and J lost 4; bases outside the gene matches: 7. This CDR3 region has 16 residues. The CDR3 region has the DNA TGTGCCAGCAGTGGAGTCAGGACAGGGGGGTACAATGAGCAGTTCTTC. Its protein product is CASSGVRTGGYNEQFF.

The chain recombines TRBV27 with TRBJ2-1; 13 nucleotides match TRBD2. This CDR3 comprises 17 residues. V dropped 5 bases and J dropped 1; count of bases not matched to a gene: 5. Germline V CDR1 and CDR2: MNHEY, SMNVEV (reference sequence). The CDR3 protein is CASSPRLAGGSYNEQFF. For the CDR3, the DNA is TGTGCCAGCAGTCCGCGACTAGCGGGAGGTTCCTACAATGAGCAGTTCTTC.

The J gene is TRBJ2-2, the V gene TRBV10-3; the match to TRBD1 covers 9 bases. The J segment lost 3 bases and the V segment lost 6 bases, leaving 8 bases of the junction unmatched. Germline-derived CDR1 and CDR2 are ENHRY and SYGVKD. The CDR3 loop spans 16 amino acids. CDR3 nucleotide sequence: TGTGCCATCAGATTGGGACAGGGTCCTGACACCGGGGAGCTGTTTTTT. Encoded protein: CAIRLGQGPDTGELFF.

The CDR3 DNA reads TGTGCCAGCAGCTTAGCGAGGGGACAGGTTGGGGAGACCCAGTACTTC. Translation gives CASSLARGQVGETQYF. The chain employs TRBV7-6 and TRBJ2-5; TRBD1 matches 8 bases. Trimming removed 0 bases from V and 5 bases from J; junction bases left unmatched: 8. CDR1 is SGHVS, CDR2 FNYEAQ, per germline. This CDR3 spans 16 amino acids.

V usage is TRBV5-6 and J usage is TRBJ2-2; 8 nucleotides match TRBD2. Germline-derived CDR1 and CDR2 are SGHDT and YYEEEE. The CDR3 loop spans 16 amino acids. Trimming cost V 2 bases and J 0 bases; bases outside gene matches: 3. DNA of the CDR3: TGTGCCAGCAGCTTCCGGACTAGCCCGAACACCGGGGAGCTGTTTTTT. Translation: CASSFRTSPNTGELFF.

This rearrangement joins TRBV29-1 to TRBJ2-7, with 8 bases that match TRBD1. The junction had 8 bases not matched to a gene; V was cut back by 0 bases and J by 4 bases. Germline lookup yields CDR1 SQVTM and CDR2 ANQGSEA. The CDR3 runs 15 residues. This CDR3 is CSVEDPGQGGYEQYF. The CDR3 DNA follows: TGCAGCGTTGAAGACCCTGGACAGGGAGGTTACGAGCAGTACTTC.

The chain employs TRBV27 and TRBJ1-2, with 9 bases that match TRBD1. Germline V CDR1 and CDR2: MNHEY, SMNVEV (reference sequence). V trimming: 4 bases; J trimming: 6 bases; junction bases outside the gene matches: 6. This CDR3 spans 14 amino acids. The CDR3 protein is CASSSTGGVDGYTF. Here the CDR3 DNA reads TGTGCCAGCAGTTCAACAGGGGGCGTTGATGGCTACACCTTC.

The table lists this clone with many counts. The gene calls are TRBV2 and TRBJ2-3; TRBD2 agrees at 8 bases. This CDR3 has 16 residues. V was clipped by 4 bases and J by 5 bases; unmatched bases: 11. Germline V lookup: CDR1 SNHLY, CDR2 FYNNEI. DNA for the CDR3: TGTGCCAGCAGTGTCTTGGGGAGCGGGAGTTTAGATACGCAGTATTTT. Its translation: CASSVLGSGSLDTQYF.

The chain has TRBV12-5 and TRBJ2-7; unclear D gene. This CDR3 comprises 14 residues. Trimming shortened V by 2 bases and J by 0 bases, and 8 bases separated the two germline ends. Germline-derived CDR1 and CDR2 are LGHNT and FRNRAP. CDR3 DNA: TGTGCTAGTGGTTTGACAGCGAGCTCCTACGAGCAGTACTTC. Its protein is CASGLTASSYEQYF.

This clone was counted between two and nine times. As the CDR3 is not closed by the conserved phenylalanine or tryptophan, this likely results from a read error. The limits of the CDR3 on the DNA are not certain, so only TCRdb's listed CDR3 is given. The chain carries TRBV29-1 and TRBJ1-2. The CDR3 extends over 12 residues, inclusive of both ends. Germline loops: CDR1 SQVTM, CDR2 ANQGSEA. The CDR3 loop is CSVLDLNAESQL.

This chain uses TRBV4-2 with TRBJ2-1, with 8 bases matching TRBD2. The germline CDR1 and CDR2 sequences are LGHNA and YNFKEQ. This CDR3 has 18 amino acids. J was trimmed by 3 bases and V by 0 bases; bases with no gene match: 10. In DNA, the CDR3 is TGTGCCAGCAGCCAAGATGAGGGTAGCGGGGTCCTCTACAATGAGCAGTTCTTC. Translating gives CASSQDEGSGVLYNEQFF.

This clone was observed a few times. The genes are TRBV4-1 and TRBJ2-7, with 9 bases aligning to TRBD2. The trim removed 4 bases at V and 3 bases at J, leaving 7 bases unmatched. The CDR3 runs 15 residues. Per germline, CDR1 MGHRA and CDR2 YSYEKL. CDR3 amino acids: CASSLISGSLYEQYF. DNA of the CDR3: TGCGCCAGCAGCCTTATTAGCGGGAGTCTCTACGAGCAGTACTTC.

The chain recombines TRBV4-1 with TRBJ2-2, with 8 bases aligning to TRBD1. The V segment lost 6 bases and the J segment 5 bases; nucleotides outside the gene matches: 8. CDR1 and CDR2 from the germline V gene are MGHRA and YSYEKL. The CDR3 runs to 15 residues. The CDR3 DNA follows: TGCGCCAGCAGAGGTCCAGGGGGCTGGACCGGGGAGCTGTTTTTT. Its translation is CASRGPGGWTGELFF.

The J gene is TRBJ1-2, the V gene TRBV4-3, with D perhaps TRBD1 (5 bases). This CDR3 region has 16 residues. CDR1 and CDR2 from the germline V gene are LGHNA and YSLEER. With 0 bases removed from V and 3 bases from J, the gap between germline ends came to 14 bases. The CDR3 protein is CASSQDRNRNYYGYTF. DNA of the CDR3: TGCGCCAGCAGCCAAGATCGTAACAGGAACTACTATGGCTACACCTTC.

The V gene is TRBV11-2, the J gene TRBJ2-1; D possibly corresponds to TRBD2 (5 bases). The germline V and J ends were trimmed by 2 bases and 1 base, with 12 bases remaining between them. From germline, CDR1 is SGHAT and CDR2 FQNNGV. There are 16 residues in the CDR3. The CDR3 loop reads CASSLLTGGSYNEQFF. CDR3 sequence (DNA): TGTGCCAGCAGCTTATTAACGGGCGGGTCCTACAATGAGCAGTTCTTC.

J is TRBJ2-7 and V is TRBV7-6; 7 positions match TRBD1. Germline assignment: CDR1 SGHVS and CDR2 FNYEAQ. The CDR3 runs 16 residues. J lost 2 bases, V lost 1 base, and 8 bases had no gene match. CDR3 bases: TGTGCCAGCAGCTTAGAGGCCCGGCAGGGGGCCTACGAGCAGTACTTC. Encoded protein: CASSLEARQGAYEQYF.

The chain carries TRBV6-6 and TRBJ2-3; D may be TRBD2 (6 bases). Germline assignment: CDR1 MNHNY and CDR2 SVGAGI (reference sequence). Trimming took 0 bases from V and 0 from J, leaving 10 bases between them. The CDR3 has 16 residues. The CDR3 nucleotides are TGTGCCAGCAGTTACTCCGGGGGAGACAGCACAGATACGCAGTATTTT. Its protein product is CASSYSGGDSTDTQYF.

This chain joins TRBV4-1 and TRBJ2-5; TRBD2 might be the D (5 bases). The DNA end is a closer match to TRBJ2-7, so the J assignment may be wrong. The CDR3 sequence is 14 residues long. Per the germline V gene, CDR1 is MGHRA and CDR2 is YSYEKL. The chain's CDR3 is CASSQVGDQYEQYF. For the CDR3, the DNA is TGCGCCAGCAGCCAAGTGGGAGACCAATACGAGCAGTACTTC.